Shown below are 23 T cell receptor beta chains from a single sample sequenced in a study of control samples from healthy donors and cancer patients. Assay: immunoSEQ multiplex PCR; the TCRdb copy retains only in-frame clones and omits some. The profile shows some 120,000 clones, about nine tenths of them singletons. Sequencing used blood. These receptor sequences come from a man younger than 35 in good health.

This CDR3 reads CASSGQGADTQYF. In DNA form, the CDR3 reads TGTGCCAGCTCAGGACAGGGGGCAGATACGCAGTATTTT. The genes are TRBV18 and TRBJ2-3; TRBD1 agrees at 10 bases. The CDR3 covers 13 residues. With 5 bases clipped from V and 4 bases from J, the junction kept 0 bases outside the gene matches. The germline V gene has CDR1 KGHSH and CDR2 LQKENI.

The V and J genes are TRBV7-2 and TRBJ2-1, with 12 bases aligning to TRBD2. In germline, CDR1 is SGHTA, CDR2 FQGNSA. The CDR3 spans 15 residues. With 5 bases clipped from V and 6 bases from J, the junction kept 5 bases outside the gene matches. CDR3: CASSGGLAGGNEQFF. CDR3 in DNA: TGTGCCAGCAGCGGGGGACTAGCGGGCGGCAATGAGCAGTTCTTC. The entire variable domain, with the rest obtained from reference TRBV7-2 and TRBJ2-1, is as follows: GAGVSQSPSNKVTEKGKDVELRCDPISGHTALYWYRQSLGQGLEFLIYFQGNSAPDKSGLPSDRFSAERTGGSVSTLTIQRTQQEDSAVYLCASSGGLAGGNEQFFGPGTRLTVL.

J is TRBJ1-1 and V is TRBV7-9; 7 bases fit TRBD1. The V segment lost 6 bases and the J segment 0 bases; nucleotides outside the gene matches: 7. From germline, CDR1 is SEHNR and CDR2 FQNEAQ (reference sequence). The CDR3 is 15 residues long. CDR3 region: CASRDPGQMNTEAFF. The CDR3 DNA is TGTGCCAGCAGAGACCCGGGACAGATGAACACTGAAGCTTTCTTT.

The V and J genes are TRBV28 and TRBJ2-2, with TRBD2 matching 9 bases. J lost 4 bases, V lost 2 bases, and 5 bases had no gene match. The CDR3 is 16 amino acids. The V gene's germline CDR1 is MDHEN and CDR2 SYDVKM. The CDR3 is CASSLGGRASTGELFF. The CDR3 region has the DNA TGTGCCAGCAGTTTAGGCGGGAGGGCCAGCACCGGGGAGCTGTTTTTT.

V and J are TRBV7-9 and TRBJ2-7; D is perhaps TRBD1 (6 bases). Germline CDR1 reads SEHNR; CDR2 reads FQNEAQ (reference sequence). This CDR3 spans 13 amino acids. Trimming shortened V by 5 bases and J by 7 bases, and 15 bases separated the two germline ends. Here the CDR3 DNA reads TGTGCCAGCAGCAACAAAGTCAGGGGTGAGCAGTACTTC. This sequence encodes CASSNKVRGEQYF.

This sequence joins TRBV5-5 and TRBJ2-3; D remains unclear. The CDR3 is 13 residues long. Germline assignment: CDR1 SGHKS and CDR2 YYEKEE (reference sequence). Deletions cut 5 bases from V and 6 bases from J, with 13 bases between. The CDR3 DNA reads as TGTGCCAGCAGTCCATGGAGTTGGGATACGCAGTATTTT. This sequence encodes CASSPWSWDTQYF.

V is TRBV27 and J is TRBJ1-5; TRBD1 matches 10 bases. The germline V gene has CDR1 MNHEY and CDR2 SMNVEV (reference sequence). This CDR3 is 15 amino acids long. With 6 bases clipped from V and 2 bases from J, the junction kept 4 bases outside the gene matches. CDR3 loop: CASSAGTGGNQPQHF. As DNA, the CDR3 is TGTGCCAGCAGCGCCGGGACAGGGGGCAATCAGCCCCAGCATTTT.

The rearrangement uses TRBV7-2 and TRBJ2-1, with 7 bases lining up with TRBD2. Trimming at V came to 5 bases and at J to 4 bases, leaving 8 bases not matched to a gene. The CDR3 is 15 residues long. Germline V gene data show CDR1 as SGHTA and CDR2 as FQGNSA. The CDR3 nucleotides are TGTGCCAGCAGCCCGACTAGCCATAATTACAATGAGCAGTTCTTC. Its protein is CASSPTSHNYNEQFF.

J is TRBJ2-3 and V is TRBV5-1, with D hard to call. Trimming pared 4 bases from V and 4 bases from J, leaving 13 bases between. Per germline, CDR1 SGHRS and CDR2 YFSETQ. The CDR3 has 14 residues. The CDR3 coding sequence is TGCGCCAGCAGCGGGCCTAATTATGCAGATACGCAGTATTTT. It encodes CASSGPNYADTQYF.

This rearrangement joins TRBV10-3 to TRBJ2-7; D call uncertain. The germline V gene has CDR1 ENHRY and CDR2 SYGVKD. The CDR3 is made up of 13 amino acids. V dropped 6 bases and J dropped 1 base, with 10 bases sitting between them. In DNA, the CDR3 is TGTGCCATCAGGATCACCTATTCCTACGAGCAGTACTTC. This codes for CAIRITYSYEQYF.

The V and J genes are TRBV28 and TRBJ2-7; perhaps TRBD1 as D (5 bases). Per germline, CDR1 MDHEN and CDR2 SYDVKM. The CDR3 is 14 amino acids. The V gene lost 7 bases and the J gene lost 0 bases, with 13 bases spanning the gap. CDR3 nucleotides: TGTGCCAGCAAGGTTCAGGGTGCCTCCTACGAGCAGTACTTC. Translation: CASKVQGASYEQYF.

V gene TRBV5-4 combines with J gene TRBJ1-3, with 9 positions matching TRBD1. V was pared by 4 bases and J by 3 bases, with 5 bases of the junction left unmatched. The CDR3 loop spans 15 amino acids. CDR1 is SGHNT, CDR2 YYREEE, per germline (reference sequence). The CDR3 reads CASSPGTGSGNTIYF. The CDR3 nucleotides read TGTGCCAGCAGCCCGGGGACAGGGAGTGGAAACACCATATATTTT.

The rearrangement uses TRBV30 and TRBJ2-1; D remains ambiguous. V was shortened by 5 bases and J by 9 bases, with 11 bases between the two germline ends. Germline V CDR1 and CDR2: GTSNPN, SVGIG (reference sequence). The CDR3 totals 11 residues. The CDR3 nucleotides are TGTGCCTGGGAAAGTCCCAGTGAGCAGTTCTTC. This gives the protein CAWESPSEQFF. The variable domain in full, completed from reference TRBV30 and TRBJ2-1, reads SQTIHQWPATLVQPVGSPLSLECTVEGTSNPNLYWYRQAAGRGLQLLFYSVGIGQISSEVPQNLSASRPQDRQFILSSKKLLLSDSGFYLCAWESPSEQFFGPGTRLTVL.

The table lists this clone with a few counts. The chain carries TRBV6-4 and TRBJ1-2; the D gene is possibly TRBD1 (5 bases). The V and J ends lost 6 bases and 2 bases respectively, with 19 bases between them. The germline gives CDR1 MRHNA, CDR2 SNTAGT. There are 16 residues in the CDR3. As DNA, the CDR3 is TGTGCCAGCAGCCCCACGGGTAAGGGGATGAACTATGGCTACACCTTC. It translates to CASSPTGKGMNYGYTF.

The V and J genes are TRBV11-2 and TRBJ2-2; no clear D. The CDR3 runs to 13 residues. Germline values: CDR1 SGHAT, CDR2 FQNNGV. Trimming removed 1 base at V and 4 bases at J, with 4 bases between. CDR3 amino acids: CASSLGGTGELFF. For the CDR3, the DNA is TGTGCCAGCAGCTTAGGGGGCACCGGGGAGCTGTTTTTT.

The CDR3 loop is CASSSYLDRADYEQYF. The CDR3 coding sequence is TGTGCCAGCAGCTCCTATCTGGACAGGGCTGACTACGAGCAGTACTTC. The chain joins TRBV11-2 to TRBJ2-7; 8 bases map to TRBD1. This CDR3 region has 16 residues. The germline V gene has CDR1 SGHAT and CDR2 FQNNGV. The J segment lost 3 bases and the V segment lost 4 bases, leaving 11 bases of the junction unmatched.

V is TRBV27 and J is TRBJ2-2; no definite D call. Germline-derived CDR1 and CDR2 are MNHEY and SMNVEV (reference sequence). This CDR3 comprises 13 residues. Trimming took 6 bases from V and 7 from J, leaving 12 bases between them. CDR3 protein: CASRKVYDGELFF. CDR3 nucleotides: TGTGCCAGCAGAAAGGTTTACGACGGGGAGCTGTTTTTT.

The chain combines TRBV6-5 with TRBJ1-4, with 7 nucleotides matching TRBD1. Per germline, CDR1 MNHEY and CDR2 SVGAGI. This CDR3 has 15 residues. V gave up 5 bases and J gave up 8 bases; unmatched junction bases: 11. CDR3 residues: CASSRRIDREEKLFF. CDR3 in DNA: TGTGCCAGCAGTAGGAGAATAGACAGGGAGGAAAAACTGTTTTTT.

Points on this clone: A read error may account for a junction end that differs from germline. Other DNA sequences from this sample encode an identical CDR3 as well. This chain connects TRBV13 to TRBJ2-2, with a weak D call TRBD1 (6 bases). This CDR3 has 17 residues. Germline-derived CDR1 and CDR2 are PRHDT and FYEKMQ (reference sequence). The CDR3 is CASSLSPGQRDTGELFF. Here the CDR3 DNA reads TGCGCCAGCAGCCTAAGTCCGGGACAACGGGACACCGGGGAGCTGTTTTTT. The whole variable domain, remainder taken from reference TRBV13 and TRBJ2-2, is AAGVIQSPRHLIKEKRETATLKCYPIPRHDTVYWYQQGPGQDPQFLISFYEKMQSDKGSIPDRFSAQQFSDYHSELNMSSLELGDSALYFCASSLSPGQRDTGELFFGEGSRLTVL.

V gene TRBV6-5 combines with J gene TRBJ2-7, with D perhaps TRBD2 (5 bases). The CDR3 extends over 13 amino acids. V was shortened by 8 bases and J by 4 bases, with 15 bases between the two germline ends. Germline CDR1 MNHEY, CDR2 SVGAGI. Written as DNA, the CDR3 is TGTGCCAGCGGGTTGGGAAGAGGGTACGAGCAGTACTTC. Its translation is CASGLGRGYEQYF.

V is TRBV6-6 and J is TRBJ1-2, with D perhaps TRBD1 (6 bases). Germline V gene data show CDR1 as MNHNY and CDR2 as SVGAGI (reference sequence). There are 15 residues in the CDR3. V lost 5 bases, J lost 2 bases, and 15 bases lay in between. The CDR3 DNA sequence: TGTGCCAGCAGTCGATCGACAGGTTTCAACTATGGCTACACCTTC. It translates to CASSRSTGFNYGYTF.

The rearrangement links TRBV9 to TRBJ2-1; 14 bases match TRBD2. CDR3 length equals 15 residues. Germline V gene data show CDR1 as SGDLS and CDR2 as YYNGEE. V gave up 5 bases and J gave up 7 bases; unmatched junction bases: 5. CDR3 sequence reads: CASSPGTSGGNEQFF. CDR3 sequence (DNA): TGTGCCAGCAGTCCAGGGACTAGCGGGGGAAATGAGCAGTTCTTC.

The chain carries TRBV3-1 (or the pseudogene TRBV3-2) and TRBJ1-1, with a tentative D call TRBD1 (5 bases). This CDR3 has 13 amino acids. Germline CDR1 reads LGHDT; CDR2 reads YNNKEL (reference sequence). The V and J ends lost 1 base and 7 bases respectively, with 10 bases between them. The CDR3 is CASSQGGDVEAFF. CDR3 coding DNA: TGTGCCAGCAGCCAAGGAGGGGACGTTGAAGCTTTCTTT.